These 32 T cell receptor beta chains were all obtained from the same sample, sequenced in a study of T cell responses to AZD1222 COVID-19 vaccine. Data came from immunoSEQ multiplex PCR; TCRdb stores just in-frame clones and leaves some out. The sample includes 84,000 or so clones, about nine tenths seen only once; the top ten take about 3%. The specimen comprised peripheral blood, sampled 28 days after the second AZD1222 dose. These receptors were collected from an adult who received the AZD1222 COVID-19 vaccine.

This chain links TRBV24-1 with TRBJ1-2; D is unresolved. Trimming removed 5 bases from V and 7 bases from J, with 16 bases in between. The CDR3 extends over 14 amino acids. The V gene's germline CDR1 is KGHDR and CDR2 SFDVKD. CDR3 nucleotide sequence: TGTGCCACCAGTGGTATTGCGGAAACGGGTGGCTACACCTTC. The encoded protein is CATSGIAETGGYTF.

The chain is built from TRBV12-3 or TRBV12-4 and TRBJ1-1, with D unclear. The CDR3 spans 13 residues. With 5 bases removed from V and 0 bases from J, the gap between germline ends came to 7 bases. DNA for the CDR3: TGTGCCAGCAGTCTCAGGATGAACACTGAAGCTTTCTTT. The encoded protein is CASSLRMNTEAFF.

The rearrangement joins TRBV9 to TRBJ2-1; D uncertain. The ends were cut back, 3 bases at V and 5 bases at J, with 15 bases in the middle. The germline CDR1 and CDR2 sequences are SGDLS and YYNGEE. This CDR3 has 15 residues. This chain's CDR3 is CASSASATLNNEQFF. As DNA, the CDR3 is TGTGCCAGCAGCGCTTCAGCTACTCTAAACAATGAGCAGTTCTTC.

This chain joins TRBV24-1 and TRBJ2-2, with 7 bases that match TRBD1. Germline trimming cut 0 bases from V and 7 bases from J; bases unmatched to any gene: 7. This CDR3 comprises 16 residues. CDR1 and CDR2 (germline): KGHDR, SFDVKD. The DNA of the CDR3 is TGTGCCACCAGTGATTTGGGGGCAGGGGGTAGCGGGGAGCTGTTTTTT. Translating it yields CATSDLGAGGSGELFF.

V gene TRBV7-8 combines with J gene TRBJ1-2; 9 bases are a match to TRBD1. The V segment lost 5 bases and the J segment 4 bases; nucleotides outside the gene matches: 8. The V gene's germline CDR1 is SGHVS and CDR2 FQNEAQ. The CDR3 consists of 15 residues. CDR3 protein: CASSQQQGAGYGYTF. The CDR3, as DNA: TGTGCCAGCAGCCAACAACAGGGGGCGGGCTATGGCTACACCTTC.

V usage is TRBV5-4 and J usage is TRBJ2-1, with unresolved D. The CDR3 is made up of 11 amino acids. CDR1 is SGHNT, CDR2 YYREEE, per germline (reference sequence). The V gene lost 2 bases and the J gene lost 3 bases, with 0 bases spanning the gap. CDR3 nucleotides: TGTGCCAGCAGCTTCTACAATGAGCAGTTCTTC. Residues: CASSFYNEQFF.

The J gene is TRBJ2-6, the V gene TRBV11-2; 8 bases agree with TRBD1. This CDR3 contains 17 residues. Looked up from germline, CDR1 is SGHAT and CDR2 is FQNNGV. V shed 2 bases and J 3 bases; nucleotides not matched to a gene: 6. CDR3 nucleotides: TGTGCCAGCAGCTTATGGACAGGGAATAGTGGGGCCAACGTCCTGACTTTC. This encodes CASSLWTGNSGANVLTF. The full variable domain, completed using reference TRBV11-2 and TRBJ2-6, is EAGVAQSPRYKIIEKRQSVAFWCNPISGHATLYWYQQILGQGPKLLIQFQNNGVVDDSQLPKDRFSAERLKGVDSTLKIQPAKLEDSAVYLCASSLWTGNSGANVLTFGAGSRLTVL.

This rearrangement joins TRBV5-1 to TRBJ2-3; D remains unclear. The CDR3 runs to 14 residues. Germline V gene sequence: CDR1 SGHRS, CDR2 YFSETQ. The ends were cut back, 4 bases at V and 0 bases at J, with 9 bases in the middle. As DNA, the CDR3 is TGCGCCAGCAGCCCGTTTGGTAGCACAGATACGCAGTATTTT. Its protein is CASSPFGSTDTQYF.

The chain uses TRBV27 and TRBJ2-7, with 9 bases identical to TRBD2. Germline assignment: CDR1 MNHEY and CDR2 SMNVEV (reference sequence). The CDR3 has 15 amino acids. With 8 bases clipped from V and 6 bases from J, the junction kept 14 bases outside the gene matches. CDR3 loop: CASYPSGLASPEQYF. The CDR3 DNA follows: TGTGCCAGCTACCCATCGGGACTAGCTTCACCCGAGCAGTACTTC.

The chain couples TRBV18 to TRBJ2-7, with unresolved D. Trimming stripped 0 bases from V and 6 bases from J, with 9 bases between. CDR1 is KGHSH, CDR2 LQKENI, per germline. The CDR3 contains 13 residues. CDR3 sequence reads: CASSPPRLAEQYF. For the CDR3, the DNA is TGTGCCAGCTCACCACCCCGGTTAGCCGAGCAGTACTTC.

The CDR3 protein is CSASVAGQLAKNIQYF. CDR3 coding DNA: TGCAGTGCTAGTGTAGCGGGGCAACTAGCCAAAAACATTCAGTACTTC. The chain recombines TRBV20-1 with TRBJ2-4; 8 bases map to TRBD2. After removal of 3 bases from V and 0 bases from J, the junction contained 7 bases not matched to a gene. In germline, CDR1 is DFQATT, CDR2 SNEGSKA (reference sequence). The CDR3 is 16 residues long.

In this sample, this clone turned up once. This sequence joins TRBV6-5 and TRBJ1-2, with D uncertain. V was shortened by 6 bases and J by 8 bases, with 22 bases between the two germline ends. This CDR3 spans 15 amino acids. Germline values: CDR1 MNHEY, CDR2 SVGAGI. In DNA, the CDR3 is TGTGCCAGCAGGTACACCAGAGCCACTTCCCGGGGCTACACCTTC. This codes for CASRYTRATSRGYTF.

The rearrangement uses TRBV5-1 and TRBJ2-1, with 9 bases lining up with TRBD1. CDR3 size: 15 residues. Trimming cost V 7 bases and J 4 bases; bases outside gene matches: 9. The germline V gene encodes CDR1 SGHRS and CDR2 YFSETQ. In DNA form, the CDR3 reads TGCGCCAGCGGGACAGGGCCGGGACTTTACAATGAGCAGTTCTTC. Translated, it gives CASGTGPGLYNEQFF.

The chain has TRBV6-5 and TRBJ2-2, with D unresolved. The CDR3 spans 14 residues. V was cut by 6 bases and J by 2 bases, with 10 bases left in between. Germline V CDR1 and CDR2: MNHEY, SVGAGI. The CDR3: CASRSTDNTGELFF. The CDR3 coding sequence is TGTGCCAGCAGATCGACCGATAACACCGGGGAGCTGTTTTTT.

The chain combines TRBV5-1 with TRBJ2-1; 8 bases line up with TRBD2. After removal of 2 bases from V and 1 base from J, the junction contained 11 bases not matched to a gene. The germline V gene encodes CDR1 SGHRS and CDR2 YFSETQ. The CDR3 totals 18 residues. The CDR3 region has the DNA TGCGCCAGCAGCTTAAGGGGTGGCGGGAGGAATTCCTACAATGAGCAGTTCTTC. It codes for CASSLRGGGRNSYNEQFF.

The DNA of the CDR3 is TGTGCCAGCTCACCCCAGACAGGGAACACTGAAGCTTTCTTT. Amino acids: CASSPQTGNTEAFF. This chain connects TRBV18 to TRBJ1-1, with D maybe TRBD1 (6 bases). The germline V gene has CDR1 KGHSH and CDR2 LQKENI. The V gene lost 3 bases and the J gene lost 1 base, with 9 bases spanning the gap. The CDR3 spans 14 residues.

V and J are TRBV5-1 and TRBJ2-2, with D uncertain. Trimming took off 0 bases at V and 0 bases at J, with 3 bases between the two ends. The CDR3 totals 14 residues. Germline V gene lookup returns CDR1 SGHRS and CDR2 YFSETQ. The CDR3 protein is CASSLGPNTGELFF. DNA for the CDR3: TGCGCCAGCAGCTTGGGTCCGAACACCGGGGAGCTGTTTTTT.

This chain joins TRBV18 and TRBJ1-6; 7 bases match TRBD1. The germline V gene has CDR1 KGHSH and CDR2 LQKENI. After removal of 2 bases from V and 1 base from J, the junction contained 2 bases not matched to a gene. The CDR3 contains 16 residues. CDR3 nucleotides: TGTGCCAGCTCACCAAGGGGGCCGTCCTATAATTCACCCCTCCACTTT. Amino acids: CASSPRGPSYNSPLHF.

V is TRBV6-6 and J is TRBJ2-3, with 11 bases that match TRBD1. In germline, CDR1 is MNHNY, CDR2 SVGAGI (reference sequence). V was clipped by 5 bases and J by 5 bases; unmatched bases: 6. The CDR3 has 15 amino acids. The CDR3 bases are TGTGCCAGCAGTCGATCGGGACAGGGGGTAGATACGCAGTATTTT. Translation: CASSRSGQGVDTQYF.

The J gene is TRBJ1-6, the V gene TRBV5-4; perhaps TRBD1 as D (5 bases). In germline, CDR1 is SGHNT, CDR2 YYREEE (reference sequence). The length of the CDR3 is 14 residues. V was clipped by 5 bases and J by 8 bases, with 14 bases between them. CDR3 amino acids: CASSREGLDSPLHF. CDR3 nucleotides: TGTGCCAGCAGTCGGGAGGGGTTAGATTCACCCCTCCACTTT.

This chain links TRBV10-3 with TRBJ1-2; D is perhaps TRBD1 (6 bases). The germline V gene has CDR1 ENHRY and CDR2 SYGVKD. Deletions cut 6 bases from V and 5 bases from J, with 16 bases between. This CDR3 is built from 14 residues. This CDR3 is CAIRGDRRGYGYTF. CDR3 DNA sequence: TGTGCCATCAGAGGAGACAGGCGGGGTTATGGCTACACCTTC.

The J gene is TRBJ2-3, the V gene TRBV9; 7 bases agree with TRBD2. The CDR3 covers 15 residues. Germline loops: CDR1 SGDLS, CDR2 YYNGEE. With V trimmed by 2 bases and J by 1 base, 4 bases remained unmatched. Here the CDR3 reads CASSVGTSGTDTQYF. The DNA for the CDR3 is TGTGCCAGCAGCGTCGGAACTAGCGGCACAGATACGCAGTATTTT.

DNA of the CDR3: TGTGCCAGCAGTTTTGGGGCGGGAACTCGCACTGAAGCTTTCTTT. Translated, it gives CASSFGAGTRTEAFF. The V gene is TRBV27, the J gene TRBJ1-1, with a tentative D call TRBD1 (5 bases). V was cut by 3 bases and J by 4 bases, with 15 bases left in between. Germline values: CDR1 MNHEY, CDR2 SMNVEV (reference sequence). CDR3 length equals 15 residues.

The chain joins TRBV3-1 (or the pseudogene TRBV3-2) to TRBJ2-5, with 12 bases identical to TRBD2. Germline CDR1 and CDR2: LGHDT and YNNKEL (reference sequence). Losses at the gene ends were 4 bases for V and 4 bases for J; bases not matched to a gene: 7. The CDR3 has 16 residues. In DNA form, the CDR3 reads TGTGCCAGCAGCCCCCGACTAGCGGGAGTGGGAGAGACCCAGTACTTC. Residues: CASSPRLAGVGETQYF.

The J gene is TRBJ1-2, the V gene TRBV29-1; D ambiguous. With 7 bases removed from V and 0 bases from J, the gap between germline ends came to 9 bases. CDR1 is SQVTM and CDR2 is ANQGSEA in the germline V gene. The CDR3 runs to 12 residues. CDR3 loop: CSGTSSNYGYTF. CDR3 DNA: TGCAGCGGAACGTCGTCTAACTATGGCTACACCTTC.

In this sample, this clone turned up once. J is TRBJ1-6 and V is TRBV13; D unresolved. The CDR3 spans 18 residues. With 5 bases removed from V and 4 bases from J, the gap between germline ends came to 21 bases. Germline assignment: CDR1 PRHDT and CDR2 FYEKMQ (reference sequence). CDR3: CASSPAGGRNIYNSPLHF. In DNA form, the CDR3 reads TGTGCCAGCAGCCCGGCCGGAGGCAGGAATATTTATAATTCACCCCTCCACTTT.

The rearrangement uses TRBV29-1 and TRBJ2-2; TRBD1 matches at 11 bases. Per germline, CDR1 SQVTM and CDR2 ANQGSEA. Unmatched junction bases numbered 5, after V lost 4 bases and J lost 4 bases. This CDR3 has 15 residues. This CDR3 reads CSVGGQGDLTGELFF. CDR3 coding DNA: TGCAGCGTTGGGGGACAGGGGGACCTCACCGGGGAGCTGTTTTTT.

CDR3 region: CASSKTPGANYGYTF. DNA of the CDR3: TGTGCCAGCAGCAAGACTCCAGGGGCGAACTATGGCTACACCTTC. This chain joins TRBV3-1 (or the pseudogene TRBV3-2) and TRBJ1-2; D may be TRBD1 (6 bases). Germline V gives CDR1 LGHDT, CDR2 YNNKEL (reference sequence). This CDR3 contains 15 residues. V gave up 5 bases and J gave up 2 bases, with 15 bases separating them.

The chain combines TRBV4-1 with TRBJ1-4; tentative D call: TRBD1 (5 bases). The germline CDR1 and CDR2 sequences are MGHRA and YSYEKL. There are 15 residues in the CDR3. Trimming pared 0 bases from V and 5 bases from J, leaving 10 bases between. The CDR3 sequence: CASSQDQAGNEKLFF. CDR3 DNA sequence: TGCGCCAGCAGCCAAGATCAGGCAGGGAATGAAAAACTGTTTTTT.

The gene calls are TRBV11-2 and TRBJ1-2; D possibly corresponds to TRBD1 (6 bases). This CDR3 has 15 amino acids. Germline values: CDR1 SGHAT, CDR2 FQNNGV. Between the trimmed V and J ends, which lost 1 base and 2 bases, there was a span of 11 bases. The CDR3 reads CASSLVGRGNYGYTF. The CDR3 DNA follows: TGTGCCAGCAGCTTAGTAGGTAGGGGGAACTATGGCTACACCTTC.

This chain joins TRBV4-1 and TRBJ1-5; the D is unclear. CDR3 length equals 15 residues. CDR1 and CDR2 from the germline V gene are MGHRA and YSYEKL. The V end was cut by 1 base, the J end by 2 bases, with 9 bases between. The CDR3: CASSQGALGNQPQHF. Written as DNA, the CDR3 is TGCGCCAGCAGCCAAGGCGCGTTGGGCAATCAGCCCCAGCATTTT.

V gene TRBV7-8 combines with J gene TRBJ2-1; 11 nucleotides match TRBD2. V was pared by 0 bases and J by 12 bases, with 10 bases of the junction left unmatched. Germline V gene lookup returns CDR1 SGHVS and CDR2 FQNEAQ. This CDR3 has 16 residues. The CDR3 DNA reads TGTGCCAGCAGCTTAGCGATCACTAGCGGGAGCACGAGGCAGTTCTTC. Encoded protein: CASSLAITSGSTRQFF. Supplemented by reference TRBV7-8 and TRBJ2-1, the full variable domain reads GAGVSQSPRYKVAKRGQDVALRCDPISGHVSLFWYQQALGQGPEFLTYFQNEAQLDKSGLPSDRFFAERPEGSVSTLKIQRTQQEDSAVYLCASSLAITSGSTRQFFGPGTRLTVL.